This T cell receptor beta chain was observed in a study of cytomegalovirus exposure and HLA in healthy donors. This clone showed up just once. The germline V gene encodes CDR1 LNHDA and CDR2 SQIVND (reference sequence). This CDR3 has 12 amino acids. Trimming took off 4 bases at V and 3 bases at J, with 7 bases between the two ends. Clones were read by immunoSEQ multiplex PCR, and TCRdb kept only the in-frame ones, dropping some. The repertoire includes around 130,000 clones, just under 90% of them detected once, and about 3% sits in the top ten. The rearrangement uses TRBV19 and TRBJ2-7; D perhaps matches TRBD2 (5 bases). The sequencing sample was made of PBMCs. This clonotype was sampled from a young man in good health and CMV-seronegative. The CDR3: CASSKGSYEQYF. The CDR3 nucleotides read TGTGCCAGTAGTAAAGGGAGCTACGAGCAGTACTTC.